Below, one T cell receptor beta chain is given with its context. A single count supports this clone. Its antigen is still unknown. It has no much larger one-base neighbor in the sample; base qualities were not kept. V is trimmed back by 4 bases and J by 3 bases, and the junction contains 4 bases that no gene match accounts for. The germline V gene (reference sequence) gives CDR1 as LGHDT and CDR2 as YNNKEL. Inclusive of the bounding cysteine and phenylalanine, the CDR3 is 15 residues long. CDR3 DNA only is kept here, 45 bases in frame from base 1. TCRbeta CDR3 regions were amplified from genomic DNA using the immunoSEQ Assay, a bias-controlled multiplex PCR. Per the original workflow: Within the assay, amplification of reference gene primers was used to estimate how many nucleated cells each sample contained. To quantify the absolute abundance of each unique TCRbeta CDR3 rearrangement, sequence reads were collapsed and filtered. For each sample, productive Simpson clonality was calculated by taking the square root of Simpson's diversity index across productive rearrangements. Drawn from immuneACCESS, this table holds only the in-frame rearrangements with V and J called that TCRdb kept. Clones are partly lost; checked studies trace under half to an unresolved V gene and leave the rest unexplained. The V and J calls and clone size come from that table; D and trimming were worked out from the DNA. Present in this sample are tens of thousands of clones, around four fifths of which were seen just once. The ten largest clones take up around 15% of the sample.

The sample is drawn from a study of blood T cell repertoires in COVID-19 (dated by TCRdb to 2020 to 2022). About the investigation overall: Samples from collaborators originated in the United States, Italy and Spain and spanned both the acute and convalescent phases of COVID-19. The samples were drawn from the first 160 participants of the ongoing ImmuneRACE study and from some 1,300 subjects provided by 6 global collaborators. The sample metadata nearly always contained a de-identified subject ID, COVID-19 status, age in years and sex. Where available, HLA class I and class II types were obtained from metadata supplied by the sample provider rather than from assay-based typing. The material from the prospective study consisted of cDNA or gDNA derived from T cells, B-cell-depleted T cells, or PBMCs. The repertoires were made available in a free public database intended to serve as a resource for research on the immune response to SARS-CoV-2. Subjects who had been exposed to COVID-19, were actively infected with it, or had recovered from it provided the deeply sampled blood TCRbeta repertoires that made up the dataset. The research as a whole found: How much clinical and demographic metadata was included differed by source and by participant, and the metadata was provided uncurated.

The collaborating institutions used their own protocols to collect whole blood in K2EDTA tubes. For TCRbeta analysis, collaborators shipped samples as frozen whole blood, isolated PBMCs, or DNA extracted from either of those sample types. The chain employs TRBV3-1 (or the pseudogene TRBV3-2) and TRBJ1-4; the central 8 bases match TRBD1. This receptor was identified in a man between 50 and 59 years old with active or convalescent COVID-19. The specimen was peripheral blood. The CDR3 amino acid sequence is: CASSPGQAPNEKLFF. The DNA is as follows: TGTGCCAGCAGCCCGGGACAGGCCCCTAATGAAAAACTGTTTTTT.